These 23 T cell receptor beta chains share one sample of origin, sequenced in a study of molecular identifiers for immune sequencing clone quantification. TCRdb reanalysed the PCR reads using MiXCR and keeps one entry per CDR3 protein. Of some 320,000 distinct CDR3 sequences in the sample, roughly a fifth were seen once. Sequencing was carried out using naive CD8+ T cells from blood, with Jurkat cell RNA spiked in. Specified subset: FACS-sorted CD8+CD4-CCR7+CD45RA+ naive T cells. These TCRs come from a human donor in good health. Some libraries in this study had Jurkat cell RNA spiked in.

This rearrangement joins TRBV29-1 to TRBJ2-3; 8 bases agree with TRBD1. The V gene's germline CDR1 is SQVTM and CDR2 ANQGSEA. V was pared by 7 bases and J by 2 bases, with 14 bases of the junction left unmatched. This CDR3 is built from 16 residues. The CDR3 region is CSADPTGATNTDTQYF. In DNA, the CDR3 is TGCAGCGCTGACCCGACAGGGGCTACTAACACAGATACGCAGTATTTT.

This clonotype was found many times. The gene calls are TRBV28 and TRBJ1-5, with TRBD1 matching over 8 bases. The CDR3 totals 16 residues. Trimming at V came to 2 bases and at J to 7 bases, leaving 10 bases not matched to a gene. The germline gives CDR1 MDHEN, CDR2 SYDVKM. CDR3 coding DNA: TGTGCCAGCAGTTTAGGTGGGCAGGGGGCAGGACAGCCCCAGCATTTT. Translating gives CASSLGGQGAGQPQHF.

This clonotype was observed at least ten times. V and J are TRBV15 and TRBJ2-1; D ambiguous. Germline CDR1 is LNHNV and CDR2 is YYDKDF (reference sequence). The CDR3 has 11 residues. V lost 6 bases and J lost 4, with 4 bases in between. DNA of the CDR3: TGTGCCACCAGTGAGTACAATGAGCAGTTCTTC. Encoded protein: CATSEYNEQFF.

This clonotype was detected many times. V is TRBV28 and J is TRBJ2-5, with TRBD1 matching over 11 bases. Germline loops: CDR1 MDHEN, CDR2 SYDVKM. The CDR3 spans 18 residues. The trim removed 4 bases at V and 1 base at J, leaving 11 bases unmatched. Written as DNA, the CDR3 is TGTGCCAGCAGTTCTTGGACAGGGGGCCAACTTTTCCAAGAGACCCAGTACTTC. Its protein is CASSSWTGGQLFQETQYF.

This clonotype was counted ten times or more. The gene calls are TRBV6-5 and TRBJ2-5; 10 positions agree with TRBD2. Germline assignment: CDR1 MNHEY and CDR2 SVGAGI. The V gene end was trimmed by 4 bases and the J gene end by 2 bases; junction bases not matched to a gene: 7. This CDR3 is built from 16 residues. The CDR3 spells CASSLTGTSEQETQYF. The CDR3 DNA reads TGTGCCAGCAGTTTAACCGGGACTAGCGAGCAAGAGACCCAGTACTTC.

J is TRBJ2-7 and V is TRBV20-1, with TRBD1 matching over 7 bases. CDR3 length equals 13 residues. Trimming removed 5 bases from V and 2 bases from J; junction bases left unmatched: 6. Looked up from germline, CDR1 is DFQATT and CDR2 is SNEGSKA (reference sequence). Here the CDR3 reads CSAAGTETYEQYF. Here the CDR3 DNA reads TGCAGTGCTGCCGGGACAGAGACCTACGAGCAGTACTTC.

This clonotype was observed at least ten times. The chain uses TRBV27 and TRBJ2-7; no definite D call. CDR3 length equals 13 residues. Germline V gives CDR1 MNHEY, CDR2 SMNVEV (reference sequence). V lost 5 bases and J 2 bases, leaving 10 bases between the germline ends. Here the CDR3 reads CASSAQVTYEQYF. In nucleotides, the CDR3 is TGTGCCAGCAGTGCGCAGGTTACCTACGAGCAGTACTTC.

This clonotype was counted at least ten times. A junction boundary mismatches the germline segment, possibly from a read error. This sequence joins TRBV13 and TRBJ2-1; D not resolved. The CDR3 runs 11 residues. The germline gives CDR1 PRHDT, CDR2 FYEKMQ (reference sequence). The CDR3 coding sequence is TGTGCCAGCAGCTTAGGTGCCGAGCGGTTCTTC. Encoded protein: CASSLGAERFF.

The CDR3 spells CASSQPSQDHTQYF. The CDR3 DNA sequence: TGTGCCAGCAGCCAGCCTTCACAGGATCATACGCAGTATTTT. The J gene is TRBJ2-3, the V gene TRBV3-1, with a weak D call TRBD1 (5 bases). This CDR3 spans 14 amino acids. Trimming cost V 3 bases and J 7 bases, with 14 bases left between them. CDR1 is LGHDT, CDR2 YNNKEL, per germline (reference sequence).

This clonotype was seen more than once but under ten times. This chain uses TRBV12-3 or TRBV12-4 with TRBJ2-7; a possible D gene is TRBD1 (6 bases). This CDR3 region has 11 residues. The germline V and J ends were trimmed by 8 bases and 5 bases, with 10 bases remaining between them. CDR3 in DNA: TGTGCCAGCGGGGGCCTCCACGAGCAGTACTTC. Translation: CASGGLHEQYF.

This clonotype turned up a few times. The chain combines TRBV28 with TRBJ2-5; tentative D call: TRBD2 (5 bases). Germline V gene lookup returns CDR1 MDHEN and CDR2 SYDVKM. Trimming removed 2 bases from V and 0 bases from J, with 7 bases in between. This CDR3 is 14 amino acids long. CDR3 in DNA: TGTGCCAGCAGTTTAGAGCGGTACCAAGAGACCCAGTACTTC. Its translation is CASSLERYQETQYF. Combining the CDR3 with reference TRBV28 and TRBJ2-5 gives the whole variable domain DVKVTQSSRYLVKRTGEKVFLECVQDMDHENMFWYRQDPGLGLRLIYFSYDVKMKEKGDIPEGYSVSREKKERFSLILESASTNQTSMYLCASSLERYQETQYFGPGTRLLVL.

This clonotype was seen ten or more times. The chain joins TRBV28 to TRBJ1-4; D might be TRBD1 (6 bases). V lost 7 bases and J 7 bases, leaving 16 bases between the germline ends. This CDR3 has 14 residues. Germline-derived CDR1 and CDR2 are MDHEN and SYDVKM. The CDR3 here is CASTQPGGGEKLFF. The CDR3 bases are TGTGCCAGCACCCAGCCGGGGGGCGGTGAAAAACTGTTTTTT.

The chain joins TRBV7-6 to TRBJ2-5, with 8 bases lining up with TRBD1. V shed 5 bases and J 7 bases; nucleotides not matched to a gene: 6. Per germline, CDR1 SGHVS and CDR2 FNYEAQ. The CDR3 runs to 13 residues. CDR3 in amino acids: CASSGGQVVTQYF. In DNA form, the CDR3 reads TGTGCCAGCAGCGGGGGACAGGTGGTGACCCAGTACTTC.

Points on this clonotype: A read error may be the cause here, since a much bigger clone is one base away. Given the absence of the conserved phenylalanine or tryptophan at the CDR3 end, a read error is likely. CDR3 in DNA: TGTGCCAGCAGTGAAGACGGGAGGGGGGTTGAGCAGTTCCTC. Protein sequence: CASSEDGRGVEQFL. The chain joins TRBV25-1 to TRBJ2-1; 8 nucleotides line up with TRBD2. The CDR3 extends over 14 amino acids. The germline CDR1 and CDR2 sequences are MGHDK and SYGVNS. V was pared by 2 bases and J by 9 bases, with 6 bases of the junction left unmatched.

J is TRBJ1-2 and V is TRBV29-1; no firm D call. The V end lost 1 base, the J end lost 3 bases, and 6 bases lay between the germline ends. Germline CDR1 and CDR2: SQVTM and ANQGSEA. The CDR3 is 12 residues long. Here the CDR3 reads CSVEGPDYGYTF. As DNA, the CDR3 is TGCAGCGTTGAAGGCCCTGACTATGGCTACACCTTC.

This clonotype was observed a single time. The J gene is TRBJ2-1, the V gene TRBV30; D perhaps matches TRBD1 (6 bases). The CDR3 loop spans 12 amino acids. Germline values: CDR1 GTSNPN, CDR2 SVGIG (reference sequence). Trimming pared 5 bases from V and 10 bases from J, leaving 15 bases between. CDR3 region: CAWGTGSVEQFF. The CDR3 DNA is TGTGCCTGGGGAACAGGGTCAGTAGAGCAGTTCTTC.

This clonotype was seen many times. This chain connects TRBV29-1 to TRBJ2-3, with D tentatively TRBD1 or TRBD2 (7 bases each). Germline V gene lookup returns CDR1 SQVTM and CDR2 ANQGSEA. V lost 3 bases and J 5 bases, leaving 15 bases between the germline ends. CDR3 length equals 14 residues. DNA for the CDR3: TGCAGCGTTGATCCGGCAGGGGGGGTAGATACGCAGTATTTT. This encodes CSVDPAGGVDTQYF.

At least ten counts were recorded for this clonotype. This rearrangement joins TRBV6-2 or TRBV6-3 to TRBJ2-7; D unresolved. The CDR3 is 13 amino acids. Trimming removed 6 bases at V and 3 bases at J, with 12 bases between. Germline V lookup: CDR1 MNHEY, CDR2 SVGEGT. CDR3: CASRTGPYYEQYF. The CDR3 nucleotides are TGTGCCAGCAGAACCGGGCCATACTACGAGCAGTACTTC.

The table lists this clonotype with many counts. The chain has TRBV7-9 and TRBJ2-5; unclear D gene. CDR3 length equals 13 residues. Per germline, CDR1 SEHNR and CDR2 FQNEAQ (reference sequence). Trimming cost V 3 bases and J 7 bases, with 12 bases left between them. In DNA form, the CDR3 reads TGTGCCAGCAGCTTGGAAGTTTTGAGGACCCAGTACTTC. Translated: CASSLEVLRTQYF.

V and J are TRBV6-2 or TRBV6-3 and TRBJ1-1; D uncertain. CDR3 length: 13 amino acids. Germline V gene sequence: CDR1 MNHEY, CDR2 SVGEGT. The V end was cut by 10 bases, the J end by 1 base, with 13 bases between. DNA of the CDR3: TGTGCCACCTTAGGACTCTCGAACACTGAAGCTTTCTTT. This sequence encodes CATLGLSNTEAFF.

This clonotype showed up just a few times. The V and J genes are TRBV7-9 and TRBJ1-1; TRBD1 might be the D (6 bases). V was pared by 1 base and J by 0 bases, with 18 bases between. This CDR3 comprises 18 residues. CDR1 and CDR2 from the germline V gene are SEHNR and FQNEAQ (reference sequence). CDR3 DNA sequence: TGTGCCAGCAGCTTAGTGGGGGGGGGGGCCGGTATGAACACTGAAGCTTTCTTT. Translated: CASSLVGGGAGMNTEAFF.

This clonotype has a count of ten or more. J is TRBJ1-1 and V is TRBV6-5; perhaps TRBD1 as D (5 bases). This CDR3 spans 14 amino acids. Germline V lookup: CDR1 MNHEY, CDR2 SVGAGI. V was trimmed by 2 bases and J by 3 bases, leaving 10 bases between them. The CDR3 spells CASSYMGGDTEAFF. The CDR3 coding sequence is TGTGCCAGCAGTTACATGGGGGGGGACACTGAAGCTTTCTTT.

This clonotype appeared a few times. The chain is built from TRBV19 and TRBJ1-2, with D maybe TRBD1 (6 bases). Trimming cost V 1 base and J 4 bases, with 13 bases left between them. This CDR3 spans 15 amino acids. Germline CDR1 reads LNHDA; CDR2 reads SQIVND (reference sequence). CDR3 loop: CASSIGGGPGYGYTF. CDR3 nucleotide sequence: TGTGCCAGTAGTATAGGTGGGGGCCCCGGCTATGGCTACACCTTC.